This entry lists 18 T cell receptor beta chains sequenced from one sample in a study of identical twins. TCRdb re-called the 5' RACE reads through MiXCR, storing one row per CDR3 protein. The sample has roughly 750,000 distinct CDR3 sequences; 21% are singletons. In addition, the sample was reused for a study of T cells expressing NK-cell markers.

The sequencing input was PBMCs. The receptors here all came from a woman aged 18-29 years in good health.

In its sample, this clonotype was seen a few times. This rearrangement joins TRBV9 to TRBJ2-3; the D gene is possibly TRBD2 (6 bases). V shed 4 bases and J shed 0 bases, with 15 bases lying between them. The CDR3 runs to 16 residues. CDR1 is SGDLS, CDR2 YYNGEE, per germline. The CDR3 DNA reads as TGTGCCAGCAGCTTTTTCGGAGGGCTTAGCACAGATACGCAGTATTTT. Protein product: CASSFFGGLSTDTQYF.

The chain recombines TRBV5-1 with TRBJ2-1; tentative D call: TRBD2 (5 bases). V was clipped by 0 bases and J by 3 bases, with 16 bases between them. Germline V CDR1 and CDR2: SGHRS, YFSETQ. The CDR3 extends over 17 amino acids. CDR3 sequence reads: CASSLAPAEWDYNEQFF. The CDR3 DNA follows: TGCGCCAGCAGCTTGGCCCCAGCGGAGTGGGACTACAATGAGCAGTTCTTC. Looking up the rest from reference TRBV5-1 and TRBJ2-1 gives the full variable domain: KAGVTQTPRYLIKTRGQQVTLSCSPISGHRSVSWYQQTPGQGLQFLFEYFSETQRNKGNFPGRFSGRQFSNSRSEMNVSTLELGDSALYLCASSLAPAEWDYNEQFFGPGTRLTVL.

V and J are TRBV5-5 and TRBJ2-1, with D hard to call. The CDR3 is 15 amino acids. The germline V and J ends were trimmed by 2 bases and 6 bases, with 15 bases remaining between them. CDR1 is SGHKS, CDR2 YYEKEE, per germline (reference sequence). CDR3 DNA sequence: TGTGCCAGCAGCTTTCCCGGCTCCTCGACCAATGAGCAGTTCTTC. This encodes CASSFPGSSTNEQFF.

The J gene is TRBJ2-1, the V gene TRBV5-6, with D unclear. V was cut by 3 bases and J by 2 bases, with 15 bases left in between. This CDR3 region has 16 residues. Germline V gene lookup returns CDR1 SGHDT and CDR2 YYEEEE. This chain's CDR3 is CASSSIGGRAYNEQFF. For the CDR3, the DNA is TGTGCCAGCAGCTCAATTGGTGGCAGAGCCTACAATGAGCAGTTCTTC.

The chain couples TRBV12-3 or TRBV12-4 to TRBJ1-1; TRBD1 aligns across 7 bases. This CDR3 has 12 residues. With 6 bases clipped from V and 7 bases from J, the junction kept 5 bases outside the gene matches. The CDR3 sequence: CASRTGRHEAFF. Written as DNA, the CDR3 is TGTGCCAGCAGGACAGGGAGACATGAAGCTTTCTTT.

The rearrangement joins TRBV20-1 to TRBJ2-7; D possibly corresponds to TRBD1 (5 bases). The V and J ends lost 3 bases and 4 bases respectively, with 16 bases between them. The germline gives CDR1 DFQATT, CDR2 SNEGSKA (reference sequence). This CDR3 contains 14 residues. CDR3 sequence: CSASHTGDGYEQYF. The CDR3 region has the DNA TGCAGTGCTAGTCACACAGGTGATGGATACGAGCAGTACTTC.

The chain has TRBV20-1 and TRBJ1-1; TRBD1 might be the D (5 bases). The CDR3 sequence is 13 residues long. Germline CDR1 is DFQATT and CDR2 is SNEGSKA (reference sequence). Deletions cut 7 bases from V and 0 bases from J, with 12 bases between. DNA of the CDR3: TGCAGTGTGGGGGGGAGGATGAACACTGAAGCTTTCTTT. Residues: CSVGGRMNTEAFF.

In this sample, this clonotype turned up a few times. The chain is built from TRBV18 and TRBJ2-7, with 7 bases lining up with TRBD2. The junction had 8 bases not matched to a gene; V was cut back by 3 bases and J by 3 bases. Germline CDR1 is KGHSH and CDR2 is LQKENI. The CDR3 extends over 15 amino acids. CDR3 region: CASSPAASGVYEQYF. The DNA for the CDR3 is TGTGCCAGCTCACCGGCGGCGAGCGGGGTCTACGAGCAGTACTTC.

This rearrangement joins TRBV12-3 or TRBV12-4 to TRBJ2-7, with TRBD1 as a possible D gene (5 bases). V was clipped by 0 bases and J by 7 bases, with 13 bases between them. The CDR3 contains 14 residues. Here the CDR3 DNA reads TGTGCCAGCAGTTTAGCGGGAATGCAGGGAGAGCAGTACTTC. Protein sequence: CASSLAGMQGEQYF.

V usage is TRBV14 and J usage is TRBJ2-5; D might be TRBD1 (6 bases). The germline gives CDR1 SGHDN, CDR2 FVKESK. Trimming took off 5 bases at V and 5 bases at J, with 15 bases between the two ends. CDR3 length equals 14 residues. CDR3 DNA: TGTGCCAGCAGCAGAAGAGGGGGAAGGGAGACCCAGTACTTC. Protein: CASSRRGGRETQYF.

This clonotype was counted between two and nine times. The chain links TRBV7-9 to TRBJ1-6; a weak D match, TRBD1 (5 bases). Per germline, CDR1 SEHNR and CDR2 FQNEAQ (reference sequence). The CDR3 runs to 17 residues. Trimming left V 5 bases short and J 0 bases short, with 14 bases between. The CDR3 sequence: CASSRRDGDSYNSPLHF. The CDR3 nucleotides are TGTGCCAGCAGCCGCCGGGACGGCGACTCCTATAATTCACCCCTCCACTTT.

This clonotype was seen only a few times. The genes are TRBV20-1 and TRBJ2-1, with D possibly TRBD1 on 6 matching bases. The V gene lost 5 bases and the J gene lost 7 bases, with 18 bases spanning the gap. This CDR3 has 14 residues. Germline-derived CDR1 and CDR2 are DFQATT and SNEGSKA (reference sequence). The CDR3 here is CSAAGVRTTNEQFF. The CDR3 DNA reads TGCAGTGCTGCAGGGGTTCGGACGACGAATGAGCAGTTCTTC.

For the CDR3, the DNA is TGTGCCAGCAACAGCGGGGGACCCTACGAGCAGTACTTC. It translates to CASNSGGPYEQYF. The gene calls are TRBV12-3 or TRBV12-4 and TRBJ2-7; 8 nucleotides match TRBD2. Trimming cost V 7 bases and J 2 bases; bases outside gene matches: 4. The CDR3 totals 13 residues.

This clonotype has just a few counts. V gene TRBV20-1 combines with J gene TRBJ2-3; perhaps TRBD2 as D (5 bases). Germline V gene lookup returns CDR1 DFQATT and CDR2 SNEGSKA (reference sequence). The CDR3 has 10 residues. Between the trimmed V and J ends, which lost 7 bases and 5 bases, there was a span of 7 bases. The CDR3 here is CSGRVDTQYF. CDR3 nucleotide sequence: TGCAGTGGGCGGGTAGATACGCAGTATTTT.

J is TRBJ2-6 and V is TRBV25-1; no definite D call. Germline loops: CDR1 MGHDK, CDR2 SYGVNS. Trimming pared 7 bases from V and 4 bases from J, leaving 14 bases between. The length of the CDR3 is 15 residues. The CDR3: CASNADSTGANVLTF. The CDR3 DNA follows: TGTGCCAGCAACGCCGATAGTACCGGGGCCAACGTCCTGACTTTC.

This chain uses TRBV6-1 with TRBJ2-3; 8 bases map to TRBD2. V gave up 6 bases and J gave up 2 bases; unmatched junction bases: 4. Germline-derived CDR1 and CDR2 are MNHNS and SASEGT. The CDR3 length is 14 residues. As DNA, the CDR3 is TGTGCCAGCAGGATAGCGGGGTCCACAGATACGCAGTATTTT. Its protein is CASRIAGSTDTQYF.

This clonotype was picked up many times. The V gene is TRBV29-1, the J gene TRBJ1-2; no clear D. Looked up from germline, CDR1 is SQVTM and CDR2 is ANQGSEA. The V end lost 6 bases, the J end lost 2 bases, and 13 bases lay between the germline ends. CDR3 length equals 13 residues. CDR3 amino acids: CSVPAAENYGYTF. The CDR3 DNA reads as TGCAGCGTGCCCGCGGCGGAAAACTATGGCTACACCTTC.

Many counts were recorded for this clonotype. The J gene is TRBJ1-1, the V gene TRBV11-2; D is unclear. The CDR3 covers 13 residues. The V gene's germline CDR1 is SGHAT and CDR2 FQNNGV. The V end lost 5 bases, the J end lost 0 bases, and 7 bases lay between the germline ends. In nucleotides, the CDR3 is TGTGCCAGCAGCCCCCAATTGAACACTGAAGCTTTCTTT. It encodes CASSPQLNTEAFF. The whole variable domain, remainder taken from reference TRBV11-2 and TRBJ1-1, is EAGVAQSPRYKIIEKRQSVAFWCNPISGHATLYWYQQILGQGPKLLIQFQNNGVVDDSQLPKDRFSAERLKGVDSTLKIQPAKLEDSAVYLCASSPQLNTEAFFGQGTRLTVV.